The T cell receptor (beta chain) described here comes from a study of memory CD4+ T cells and cytomegalovirus serostatus. Background on the study: Donors were healthy Belgian adults, some 10 CMV seropositive and under 30 seronegative.

Profiling relied on immunoSEQ multiplex PCR, and the TCRdb table lists in-frame clones only, not all of them. The table includes 70,000 or so clones, about 78% detected once. The sort gate was single viable CD3+CD4+CD8-CD45RO+ cells for memory CD4+ T cells. The CDR3 runs 12 residues. V was shortened by 6 bases and J by 7 bases, with 12 bases between the two germline ends. Germline V gene lookup returns CDR1 MNHNY and CDR2 SVGAGI (reference sequence). Sequencing input: memory CD4+ T cells from blood. This TCR was sampled from an adult in good health and CMV-seropositive. V gene TRBV6-6 combines with J gene TRBJ1-1; possibly TRBD1 for D (5 bases). The DNA of the CDR3 is TGTGCCAGCAGGGTGGGGGAGGGTGAAGCTTTCTTT. This translates into CASRVGEGEAFF.